One and the same sample provided the 28 T cell receptor beta chains below, sequenced in a study of spatial heterogeneity in lung cancer. TCRdb re-derived calls from the 5' RACE reads in MiXCR, one entry per CDR3 protein. The data hold over 45,000 distinct CDR3 sequences, with less than 5.5% observed a single time. Noted time point: sample taken at primary tumor resection. Specimen: PBMCs, collected at surgery. These receptors were taken from a male donor with early-stage non-small cell lung cancer.

This clonotype showed up many times. This chain uses TRBV7-8 with TRBJ2-2; 7 nucleotides agree with TRBD2. Looked up from germline, CDR1 is SGHVS and CDR2 is FQNEAQ. Germline trimming cut 3 bases from V and 0 bases from J; bases unmatched to any gene: 7. CDR3 length equals 17 residues. The CDR3 DNA reads as TGTGCCAGCAGCTTTTCTCTAGCGGCCTCGAACACCGGGGAGCTGTTTTTT. Its translation is CASSFSLAASNTGELFF. Looking up the rest from reference TRBV7-8 and TRBJ2-2 gives the full variable domain: GAGVSQSPRYKVAKRGQDVALRCDPISGHVSLFWYQQALGQGPEFLTYFQNEAQLDKSGLPSDRFFAERPEGSVSTLKIQRTQQEDSAVYLCASSFSLAASNTGELFFGEGSRLTVL.

Many counts were recorded for this clonotype. This chain joins TRBV6-5 and TRBJ2-7; D gene ambiguous. Between the trimmed V and J ends, which lost 1 base and 3 bases, there was a span of 1 base. CDR3 length: 11 residues. From germline, CDR1 is MNHEY and CDR2 SVGAGI. CDR3 loop: CASSYYYEQYF. The CDR3 DNA follows: TGTGCCAGCAGTTACTACTACGAGCAGTACTTC.

This clonotype was detected many times. The chain couples TRBV4-2 to TRBJ2-1; 9 nucleotides match TRBD2. V gave up 0 bases and J gave up 7 bases; unmatched junction bases: 7. CDR1 is LGHNA, CDR2 YNFKEQ, per germline. The CDR3 length is 16 residues. The CDR3 loop reads CASSQDGLAGLNEQFF. DNA of the CDR3: TGTGCCAGCAGCCAAGATGGTCTAGCGGGACTGAATGAGCAGTTCTTC.

This clonotype was observed at least ten times. The chain carries TRBV6-1 and TRBJ2-1, with 8 nucleotides matching TRBD2. This CDR3 is built from 16 residues. CDR1 and CDR2 from the germline V gene are MNHNS and SASEGT. V lost 3 bases and J lost 9; bases outside the gene matches: 13. The CDR3 nucleotides are TGTGCCAGCAGTGAGCAGGCCAGCGGGAGTAGCGGTGAGCAGTTCTTC. It codes for CASSEQASGSSGEQFF.

This clonotype has ten or more counts. J is TRBJ2-5 and V is TRBV5-4; 10 bases match TRBD1. After removal of 5 bases from V and 4 bases from J, the junction contained 8 bases not matched to a gene. Per germline, CDR1 SGHNT and CDR2 YYREEE (reference sequence). The CDR3 contains 15 residues. CDR3 amino acids: CASRVTGTGVETQYF. The CDR3 region has the DNA TGTGCCAGCAGGGTAACCGGGACAGGGGTAGAGACCCAGTACTTC.

This clonotype was counted ten times or more. The gene calls are TRBV3-1 and TRBJ1-2; D perhaps matches TRBD1 (6 bases). Trimming shortened V by 1 base and J by 7 bases, and 13 bases separated the two germline ends. Germline CDR1 is LGHDT and CDR2 is YNNKEL (reference sequence). CDR3 length: 14 amino acids. CDR3 sequence: CASSQGSGAAGYTF. CDR3 nucleotides: TGTGCCAGCAGCCAAGGGTCAGGGGCGGCTGGCTACACCTTC.

This clonotype was seen ten or more times. The chain combines TRBV7-3 with TRBJ2-7, with a possible D match to TRBD2 (5 bases). The CDR3 contains 13 residues. Germline lookup yields CDR1 SGHTA and CDR2 FQGTGA. V lost 2 bases and J lost 4, with 9 bases in between. The CDR3 is CASSLSEGYEQYF. CDR3 in DNA: TGTGCCAGCAGCTTATCTGAGGGTTACGAGCAGTACTTC.

The chain recombines TRBV5-1 with TRBJ1-1; D remains unclear. Germline CDR1 SGHRS, CDR2 YFSETQ. V lost 0 bases and J lost 1, with 10 bases in between. The CDR3 sequence is 15 residues long. The CDR3 sequence is CASSLEGPGNTEAFF. DNA of the CDR3: TGCGCCAGCAGCTTGGAGGGCCCAGGGAACACTGAAGCTTTCTTT. Full variable domain (remainder filled in from reference TRBV5-1 and TRBJ1-1): KAGVTQTPRYLIKTRGQQVTLSCSPISGHRSVSWYQQTPGQGLQFLFEYFSETQRNKGNFPGRFSGRQFSNSRSEMNVSTLELGDSALYLCASSLEGPGNTEAFFGQGTRLTVV.

Many counts were recorded for this clonotype. This chain's CDR3 is CSARTGPPYEQYF. In DNA, the CDR3 is TGCAGCGCCCGGACGGGCCCCCCCTACGAGCAGTACTTC. The V gene is TRBV29-1, the J gene TRBJ2-7; D unclear. The V end lost 7 bases, the J end lost 2 bases, and 15 bases lay between the germline ends. Looked up from germline, CDR1 is SQVTM and CDR2 is ANQGSEA. The CDR3 extends over 13 amino acids.

The gene calls are TRBV3-1 and TRBJ2-7, with 10 bases aligning to TRBD1. Germline loops: CDR1 LGHDT, CDR2 YNNKEL (reference sequence). Trimming cost V 4 bases and J 2 bases; bases outside gene matches: 5. This CDR3 contains 15 residues. The CDR3 region has the DNA TGTGCCAGCAGCCGGCGGGACAGGGGACCCTACGAGCAGTACTTC. Its protein is CASSRRDRGPYEQYF.

This clonotype came up many times. The chain carries TRBV10-3 and TRBJ2-7; tentatively, D is TRBD1 or TRBD2 (5 bases each). The V end lost 4 bases, the J end lost 0 bases, and 13 bases lay between the germline ends. CDR1 ENHRY and CDR2 SYGVKD come from the germline V gene. The CDR3 length is 15 residues. In DNA form, the CDR3 reads TGTGCCATCAGTGTAATGGGACCGAACTCCTACGAGCAGTACTTC. Protein sequence: CAISVMGPNSYEQYF.

This clonotype was counted at least ten times. The chain carries TRBV27 and TRBJ2-5; possibly TRBD1 for D (5 bases). Germline V gene sequence: CDR1 MNHEY, CDR2 SMNVEV (reference sequence). This CDR3 has 14 amino acids. V gave up 6 bases and J gave up 1 base, with 12 bases separating them. CDR3 sequence (DNA): TGTGCCAGCAGCCGCCCCGACAGCCAAGAGACCCAGTACTTC. Translated: CASSRPDSQETQYF.

This clonotype was observed at least ten times. The chain is built from TRBV20-1 and TRBJ2-5; TRBD1 agrees at 7 bases. CDR1 DFQATT and CDR2 SNEGSKA come from the germline V gene (reference sequence). The CDR3 spans 12 residues. The ends lost 5 bases at V and 2 bases at J; junction bases unmatched: 2. For the CDR3, the DNA is TGCAGTGCTCGGGACAGACAAGAGACCCAGTACTTC. Amino acid sequence: CSARDRQETQYF.

There are many counts of this clonotype. The chain is built from TRBV6-1 and TRBJ1-1; 7 bases align to TRBD1. The junction had 8 bases not matched to a gene; V was cut back by 6 bases and J by 7 bases. CDR1 is MNHNS, CDR2 SASEGT, per germline. The CDR3 covers 13 residues. In nucleotides, the CDR3 is TGTGCCAGCAGGAACAGGGGTGTGCGTGAAGCTTTCTTT. Its protein is CASRNRGVREAFF.

This clonotype was seen at least ten times. The chain recombines TRBV20-1 with TRBJ2-1; 9 bases are a match to TRBD2. The CDR3 sequence is 13 residues long. The V gene's germline CDR1 is DFQATT and CDR2 SNEGSKA (reference sequence). This chain's CDR3 is CSAWREGYNEQFF. DNA for the CDR3: TGCAGCGCCTGGCGGGAGGGTTACAATGAGCAGTTCTTC.

The table lists this clonotype with many counts. The genes are TRBV7-9 and TRBJ1-5; D not resolved. CDR1 is SEHNR and CDR2 is FQNEAQ in the germline V gene (reference sequence). V was pared by 5 bases and J by 0 bases, with 8 bases between. The CDR3 totals 14 residues. CDR3 DNA sequence: TGTGCCAGCAGCCCGGTGCTTAGCAATCAGCCCCAGCATTTT. As protein: CASSPVLSNQPQHF.

This clonotype was seen many times. The V gene is TRBV7-2, the J gene TRBJ1-2, with a weak D call TRBD1 (5 bases). Germline V gene data show CDR1 as SGHTA and CDR2 as FQGNSA. This CDR3 is built from 13 residues. V gave up 1 base and J gave up 6 bases, with 9 bases separating them. The CDR3 DNA follows: TGTGCCAGCAGCTTAGATGTCAGGGATGGCTACACCTTC. Translated, it gives CASSLDVRDGYTF.

This clonotype was seen many times. The V call is TRBV18, the J call TRBJ1-5; TRBD1 agrees at 7 bases. Per the germline V gene, CDR1 is KGHSH and CDR2 is LQKENI. This CDR3 has 15 amino acids. Trimming took 2 bases from V and 7 from J; bases not matched to a gene: 8. The CDR3 reads CASSPGTAAGQPQHF. Here the CDR3 DNA reads TGTGCCAGCTCACCAGGGACAGCTGCGGGGCAGCCCCAGCATTTT.

The table lists this clonotype with many counts. The rearrangement links TRBV4-1 to TRBJ2-5, with 8 positions matching TRBD1. This CDR3 has 15 amino acids. CDR1 is MGHRA, CDR2 YSYEKL, per germline. The junction had 7 bases not matched to a gene; V was cut back by 3 bases and J by 4 bases. The CDR3 protein is CASSHPYGQGETQYF. The CDR3 region has the DNA TGCGCCAGCAGCCATCCCTACGGACAGGGAGAGACCCAGTACTTC.

In this sample, this clonotype turned up many times. The chain joins TRBV20-1 to TRBJ2-5, with TRBD2 identical over 11 bases. This CDR3 comprises 16 residues. Germline trimming cut 4 bases from V and 2 bases from J; bases unmatched to any gene: 9. Germline V gene sequence: CDR1 DFQATT, CDR2 SNEGSKA (reference sequence). For the CDR3, the DNA is TGCAGTGCTACCCCCGGGACTAGCGGCATACAAGAGACCCAGTACTTC. It encodes CSATPGTSGIQETQYF.

There are a few counts of this clonotype. The V and J genes are TRBV4-1 and TRBJ2-2; D is undetermined. Germline CDR1 and CDR2: MGHRA and YSYEKL. CDR3 length: 18 residues. Trimming cost V 2 bases and J 5 bases, with 21 bases left between them. The CDR3 coding sequence is TGCGCCAGCAGCCAACCGCTGGTCGCGGAGACGAGGACCGGGGAGCTGTTTTTT. Encoded protein: CASSQPLVAETRTGELFF.

This clonotype has at least ten counts. The chain has TRBV6-5 and TRBJ2-2; 13 positions agree with TRBD2. Germline-derived CDR1 and CDR2 are MNHEY and SVGAGI. The CDR3 covers 16 residues. V trimming: 5 bases; J trimming: 8 bases; junction bases outside the gene matches: 8. The CDR3 DNA is TGTGCCAGCAGTCGCGCCCCGGGACTAGCGGGAGGGGAGCTGTTTTTT. It encodes CASSRAPGLAGGELFF.

This clonotype was recorded at least ten times. The chain recombines TRBV29-1 with TRBJ2-7; D gene uncertain. Germline CDR1 is SQVTM and CDR2 is ANQGSEA. This CDR3 contains 12 residues. The CDR3 nucleotides read TGCAGTGTGCTGGGTCTCTCCTACGAGCAGTACTTC. This sequence encodes CSVLGLSYEQYF.

This clonotype was counted a few times. The chain's CDR3 is CASSLTRASYNEQFF. The CDR3 nucleotides are TGTGCCAGCAGCTTAACGCGGGCCTCCTACAATGAGCAGTTCTTC. V is TRBV7-3 and J is TRBJ2-1; tentative D call: TRBD2 (5 bases). This CDR3 is 15 amino acids long. V lost 0 bases and J 0 bases, leaving 6 bases between the germline ends. CDR1 SGHTA and CDR2 FQGTGA come from the germline V gene.

This clonotype was recorded many times. The V gene is TRBV7-2, the J gene TRBJ1-6, with 8 bases matching TRBD1. The CDR3 runs 15 residues. CDR1 and CDR2 (germline): SGHTA, FQGNSA. V shed 5 bases and J 4 bases; nucleotides not matched to a gene: 4. The CDR3 reads CASSAGQDYNSPLHF. CDR3 DNA: TGTGCCAGCAGCGCGGGACAGGATTATAATTCACCCCTCCACTTT.

This clonotype was counted many times. The DNA for the CDR3 is TGTGCCAGTAGTCCCCAGGCGGGGAGCTACGAGCAGTACTTC. Translation: CASSPQAGSYEQYF. The rearrangement links TRBV19 to TRBJ2-7, with D tentatively TRBD2 (6 bases). Deletions cut 5 bases from V and 3 bases from J, with 14 bases between. This CDR3 spans 14 amino acids. The V gene's germline CDR1 is LNHDA and CDR2 SQIVND (reference sequence).

Many counts were recorded for this clonotype. This rearrangement joins TRBV6-1 to TRBJ2-4, with D perhaps matching TRBD1 or TRBD2 (5 bases each). Germline-derived CDR1 and CDR2 are MNHNS and SASEGT. Trimming removed 4 bases at V and 6 bases at J, with 10 bases between. This CDR3 is 13 amino acids long. The CDR3 nucleotides read TGTGCCAGCAGTGTCGAGGGGAGAAACATTCAGTACTTC. This gives the protein CASSVEGRNIQYF.

The chain couples TRBV20-1 to TRBJ1-2; D not resolved. This CDR3 comprises 17 residues. V was shortened by 0 bases and J by 3 bases, with 20 bases between the two germline ends. Germline V gives CDR1 DFQATT, CDR2 SNEGSKA (reference sequence). The CDR3 loop is CSARDKSKDPTYYGYTF. The CDR3 DNA reads TGCAGTGCTAGAGATAAGTCGAAGGACCCCACCTACTATGGCTACACCTTC.